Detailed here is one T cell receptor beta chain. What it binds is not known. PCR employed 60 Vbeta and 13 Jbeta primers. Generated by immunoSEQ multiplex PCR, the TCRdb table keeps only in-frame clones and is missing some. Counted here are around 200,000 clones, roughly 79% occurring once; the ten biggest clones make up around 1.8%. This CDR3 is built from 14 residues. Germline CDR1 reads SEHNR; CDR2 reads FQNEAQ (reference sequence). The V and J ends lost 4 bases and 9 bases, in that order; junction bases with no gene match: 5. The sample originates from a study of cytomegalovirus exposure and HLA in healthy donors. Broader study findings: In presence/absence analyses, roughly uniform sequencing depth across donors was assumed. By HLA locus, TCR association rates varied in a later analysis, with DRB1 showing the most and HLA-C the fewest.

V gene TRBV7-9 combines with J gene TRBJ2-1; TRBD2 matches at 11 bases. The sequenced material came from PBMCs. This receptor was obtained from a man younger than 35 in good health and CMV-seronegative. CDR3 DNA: TGTGCCAGCAGCTCCCTAGCGGGGGGAGGTGAGCAGTTCTTC. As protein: CASSSLAGGGEQFF.